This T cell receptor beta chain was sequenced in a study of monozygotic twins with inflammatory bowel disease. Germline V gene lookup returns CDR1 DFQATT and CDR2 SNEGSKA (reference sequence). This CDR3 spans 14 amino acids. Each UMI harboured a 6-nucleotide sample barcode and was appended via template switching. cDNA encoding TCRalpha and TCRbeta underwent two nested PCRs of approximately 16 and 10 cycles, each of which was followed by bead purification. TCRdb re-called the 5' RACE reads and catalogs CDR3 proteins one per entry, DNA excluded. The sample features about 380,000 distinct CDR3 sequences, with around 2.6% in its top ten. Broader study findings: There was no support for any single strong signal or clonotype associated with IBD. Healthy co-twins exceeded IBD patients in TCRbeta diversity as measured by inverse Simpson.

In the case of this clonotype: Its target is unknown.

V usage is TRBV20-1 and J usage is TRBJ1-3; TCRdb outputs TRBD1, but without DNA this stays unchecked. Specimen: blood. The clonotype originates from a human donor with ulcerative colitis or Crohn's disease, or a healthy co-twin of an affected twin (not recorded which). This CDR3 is CSAGGGTGKNTIYF.